This T cell receptor (beta chain) was sequenced during a study of type 1 regulatory T cells. About the study: An in vitro protocol generated T-allo10, a Tr1-enriched, alloantigen-specific CD4 T cell product.

In its sample, this clonotype was seen a few times. Its specificity is not known. Study-level findings and limits: Tr1 cells had a more restricted TCR repertoire than non-Tr1 cells.

Using its own MiXCR run on the reads, TCRdb lists one record per CDR3 protein. The sample records about 71,000 distinct CDR3 sequences, about a fifth being singletons. V lost 3 bases to trimming and J lost 4 bases, with 13 bases between them. The germline CDR1 and CDR2 sequences are SGHDT and YYEEEE. The CDR3 covers 14 residues. The source of this sequence is a human donor in good health. The J gene is TRBJ2-5, the V gene TRBV5-6; D ambiguous. The material sequenced was cultured type 1 regulatory T (Tr1) cells, either the whole culture or a sorted fraction (not recorded which). The CDR3 spells CASSYRLGRETQYF. In DNA form, the CDR3 reads TGTGCCAGCAGCTACCGCCTGGGCCGAGAGACCCAGTACTTC.